This TCR beta chain was retrieved from a study of long-term antiretroviral therapy in people with HIV. General study points: Documentation of ART adherence, viral resistance or therapy changes was absent. Clonotypes expanded prior to ART showed repertoire dominance at all sampled time points. HIV repertoires had narrower CDR3 length ranges than controls.

Every donor contributed at least one pre-ART and at least two post-ART PBMC samples. The assay used was immunoSEQ (version v3.0), run at survey level. Sequencing was performed with immunoSEQ multiplex PCR; in TCRdb, only in-frame clones are kept and a portion is missing. Of some 40,000 clones in the sample, approximately 94% are singletons; the top ten hold under 2.5%. V lost 6 bases, J lost 0 bases, and 16 bases lay in between. The CDR3 covers 16 residues. Germline CDR1 reads SGHDT; CDR2 reads YYEEEE. Worth noting for this clone: What it binds is unknown.

The chain couples TRBV5-6 to TRBJ2-4; D is uncertain. The starting material was unsorted PBMCs, obtained roughly 9.4 years after starting antiretroviral therapy. The source of this sequence is a man in his thirties or forties with HIV. In nucleotides, the CDR3 is TGTGCCAGCACCGCTCGCGGTGACCTAGCCAAAAACATTCAGTACTTC. Amino acid sequence: CASTARGDLAKNIQYF.